A selection of T cell receptor beta chains follows, all from one sample in a study of cytomegalovirus exposure and HLA in healthy donors. Assay used: immunoSEQ multiplex PCR; TCRdb lists only in-frame clones, some missing. Seen here are 150,000 or so clones, 78% observed once, and the top ten hold 3.1%. The sequenced sample consisted of PBMCs. All receptors derive from a woman aged 40 to 50 in good health and CMV-seronegative. The CDR3 runs from the conserved cysteine through the conserved F or W. D genes are given only for firm matches. A row's size may be missing; if present it is once, few, many or a size class.

CDR3 DNA | CDR3 protein | V gene | D gene | J gene | clone size
TGCAGCGTTGAGGGCTCCGGGACAGTACCCTATGGCTACACCTTC | CSVEGSGTVPYGYTF | TRBV29-1 | TRBD1 | TRBJ1-2 | NA
TGTGCCAGCAGCTTAATAGGAACAGGGGGCTATGGCTACACCTTC | CASSLIGTGGYGYTF | TRBV7-2 | TRBD1 | TRBJ1-2 | NA
TGTGCCAGCAGCCAAGCTCCGGGACAGGGGTATGGCTACACCTTC | CASSQAPGQGYGYTF | TRBV4-2 | TRBD1 | TRBJ1-2 | few
TGTGCCAGCTCGGAGGACAGGGTAGGGACCTACACCTTC | CASSEDRVGTYTF | TRBV18 | TRBD1 | TRBJ1-2 | NA
TGCGCCAGCAGCTTGGTCGGGCGCGGTGCGGGCGTCGCTAATGAAAAACTGTTTTTT | CASSLVGRGAGVANEKLFF | TRBV5-1 | NA | TRBJ1-4 | few
TGTGCCAGCAGCATAATCACAGGGGGTTTAGGCTACACCTTC | CASSIITGGLGYTF | TRBV7-2 | TRBD1 | TRBJ1-2 | once
TGTGCCAGTAGTATCTCGGTCGTTGGGCGGGGGCCAACTAGCACAGATACGCAGTATTTT | CASSISVVGRGPTSTDTQYF | TRBV19 | NA | TRBJ2-3 | NA
TGTGCCAGCAGCTCGACAAGCTACGAGCAGTACTTC | CASSSTSYEQYF | TRBV7-8 | NA | TRBJ2-7 | NA
TGCGCCAGCAGCTTTGACAGTGGTGGCAATCAGCCCCAGCATTTT | CASSFDSGGNQPQHF | TRBV5-1 | NA | TRBJ1-5 | NA
TGTGCCAGCAGTACAGCGGGGGGGACCTACAATGAGCAGTTCTTC | CASSTAGGTYNEQFF | TRBV5-5 | TRBD2 | TRBJ2-1 | NA
TGTGCCAGCAGCGCCGTTGCAGGGGCCCACGAGCAGTACTTC | CASSAVAGAHEQYF | TRBV5-4 | NA | TRBJ2-7 | NA
TGTGCCAGCAGCAAACCCCCAGGGGAGTCCTACGAGCAGTACTTC | CASSKPPGESYEQYF | TRBV4-2 | NA | TRBJ2-7 | NA
TGTGCCAGTATACTAGCGGGGGAAGATACGCAGTATTTT | CASILAGEDTQYF | TRBV6-1 | TRBD2 | TRBJ2-3 | NA
TGTGCCAGCAGCCCTGCTATAGGGGGACGCGGGGGCTACAATGAGCAGTTCTTC | CASSPAIGGRGGYNEQFF | TRBV7-6 | NA | TRBJ2-1 | NA
TGCGCCAGCAGCTCGGGTGCGCAAGAGACCCAGTACTTC | CASSSGAQETQYF | TRBV5-1 | NA | TRBJ2-5 | NA
TGTGCCAGCAGTTTGTCAGGAAAGTCCGGGGAGCTGTTTTTT | CASSLSGKSGELFF | TRBV27 | NA | TRBJ2-2 | NA
TGTGCCAGTAGTATCCGGACAGCTAACTATGGCTACACCTTC | CASSIRTANYGYTF | TRBV19 | NA | TRBJ1-2 | once
TGTGCCAGCAGGGACCGGGACAGAAACTACGAGCAGTACTTC | CASRDRDRNYEQYF | TRBV2 | TRBD1 | TRBJ2-7 | NA
TGTGCCAGCAGCCAACATCTGGGGCGGCGGTACGCGACTTCACCCCTCCACTTT | CASSQHLGRRYATSPLHF | TRBV14 | NA | TRBJ1-6 | NA
TGCGCCAGCAGCCAGGCCCCTGAGGCACGGCCCTACGAGCAGTACTTC | CASSQAPEARPYEQYF | TRBV4-1 | NA | TRBJ2-7 | NA
TGTGCCAGCAGTGAAGGTGGTGCTAGCGGGTACCAAGAGACCCAGTACTTC | CASSEGGASGYQETQYF | TRBV2 | TRBD2 | TRBJ2-5 | NA
TGTGCCAGCAGTACGGAAGGACAGCTAAATTCACCCCTCCACTTT | CASSTEGQLNSPLHF | TRBV6-6 | NA | TRBJ1-6 | NA
TGTGCCAGCAGCCCCCAAGGTACAGCACGAAGTGAAGCTTTCTTT | CASSPQGTARSEAFF | TRBV11-2 | NA | TRBJ1-1 | NA
TGTGCCAGCAGCGTAGCCCCGGACACTGAAGCTTTCTTT | CASSVAPDTEAFF | TRBV9 | NA | TRBJ1-1 | NA
TGTGCCGTACTAACTTTGCGCCCCTTCGAGCAGTACTTC | CAVLTLRPFEQYF | TRBV2 | NA | TRBJ2-7 | few
TGTGCCAGTAGAATTGGAGGCGGGGAGCTGTTTTTT | CASRIGGGELFF | TRBV19 | NA | TRBJ2-2 | once
TGTGCCAGCAGAACGGACAAGGGTTGGATCGAGCAGTACTTC | CASRTDKGWIEQYF | TRBV2 | NA | TRBJ2-7 | NA
TGTGCCAGCAGTCAGGACAGCTCCTACAATGAGCAGTTCTTC | CASSQDSSYNEQFF | TRBV2 | NA | TRBJ2-1 | NA
TGTGCCAGCAGCCCCCTGAGTCTGGGCAACTCCTACGAGCAGTACTTC | CASSPLSLGNSYEQYF | TRBV5-6 | NA | TRBJ2-7 | NA
TGTGCCAGCTCACCACCGGCTAGCGGGGGCCGTGGTTTAGAGACCCAGTACTTC | CASSPPASGGRGLETQYF | TRBV18 | TRBD2 | TRBJ2-5 | once
TGTGCCAGCAGTGTTGACAGGGGGAGAGATACGCAGTATTTT | CASSVDRGRDTQYF | TRBV27 | TRBD1 | TRBJ2-3 | NA
TGTGCCAGCAGTCGTCCCGGGACAGGGTTCTATGGCTACACCTTC | CASSRPGTGFYGYTF | TRBV28 | TRBD1 | TRBJ1-2 | NA
TGTGCCAGCAGCCCACTCGGTGAGGGGGCTCGAGAGACCCAGTACTTC | CASSPLGEGARETQYF | TRBV28 | TRBD1 | TRBJ2-5 | NA
TGTGCCAGCAGAGAACAGGGAGTGGCCGGGGAGCTGTTTTTT | CASREQGVAGELFF | TRBV6-4 | NA | TRBJ2-2 | NA
TGTGCCAGCTCATCAGACCCCCCGGGGGACAATCAGCCCCAGCATTTT | CASSSDPPGDNQPQHF | TRBV18 | NA | TRBJ1-5 | NA
TGCAGCGTTGACCCTAGCGGGGACTACGAGCAGTACTTC | CSVDPSGDYEQYF | TRBV29-1 | TRBD2 | TRBJ2-7 | NA
TGTGCCAGCAGCTTAGTAGCGGTAGATCTCTACGAGCAGTACTTC | CASSLVAVDLYEQYF | TRBV7-2 | NA | TRBJ2-7 | NA
TGCGCCAGCACACTTCGGGGGGGCTCTCAGGATGGCTACACCTTC | CASTLRGGSQDGYTF | TRBV5-1 | NA | TRBJ1-2 | NA
TGTGCCAGCAGCCCAGGGTATCAGCCCCAGCATTTT | CASSPGYQPQHF | TRBV7-2 | NA | TRBJ1-5 | few
TGCGCCAGCAGCTTGGGACAGGGGCATGGCTACACCTTC | CASSLGQGHGYTF | TRBV5-1 | TRBD1 | TRBJ1-2 | NA
TGCGCCAGCAGCTCAGGAGGGACAGGGACGGGTAGCGGAAAACTGTTTTTT | CASSSGGTGTGSGKLFF | TRBV5-1 | TRBD1 | TRBJ1-4 | NA
TGTGCCAGCCTACGATCAGATACGCAGTATTTT | CASLRSDTQYF | TRBV28 | NA | TRBJ2-3 | NA
TGTGCCAGTACCCGGGGGGACAGGGGCGCTGGCGGGGAGCTGTTTTTT | CASTRGDRGAGGELFF | TRBV19 | TRBD1 | TRBJ2-2 | NA